Sequencing of this TCR beta chain was carried out in a study of blood T cell repertoires in COVID-19. At the level of the study: Some COVID-19 samples were acute and others convalescent; all came from the United States, Italy and Spain.

Donors of Cohort 3 who recovered were those that had two negative PCRs, clearance, or symptom resolution. As handled by the study authors: For nucleated cells, counts were estimated from reference gene primer amplification. Clones were sequenced by immunoSEQ multiplex PCR, and TCRdb holds only the in-frame ones, with some missing. The V and J calls and clone size are taken from that table; D and trimming were inferred from the DNA. The table records hundreds of thousands of clones, around 85% of them present only once. V was cut by 5 bases and J by 3 bases, with 16 bases left in between. The CDR3 runs 15 residues. The germline V gene has CDR1 MNHEY and CDR2 SVGAGI.

J is TRBJ1-2 and V is TRBV6-5; D uncertain. The origin of this receptor is a woman aged 40 to 50 who had recovered from COVID-19. Specimen: PBMCs or T cells enriched from blood (not recorded which). The CDR3 loop is CASSQRGSEDYGYTF. Here the CDR3 DNA reads TGTGCCAGCAGTCAACGGGGAAGTGAGGACTATGGCTACACCTTC.